Listed below are T cell receptor beta chains from one sample, sequenced in a study of T cell responses to AZD1222 COVID-19 vaccine. TCRdb's table, derived via immunoSEQ multiplex PCR, lists solely in-frame clones and lacks some. This table has 100,000 to 150,000 clones, around nine tenths appearing once. The sequences come from peripheral blood, collected on day 0 of AZD1222 vaccination. The receptors stem from an adult in good health. Both conserved end residues are part of each CDR3.

j_call: TRBJ2-1
v_call: TRBV5-1
cdr3_aa: CASSLAAGRNEQFF

j_call: TRBJ1-2
v_call: TRBV5-1
cdr3_aa: CASSLGAGNYGYTF

j_call: TRBJ1-5
v_call: TRBV18
cdr3_aa: CASSPFGTDNQPQHF

j_call: TRBJ2-4
v_call: TRBV5-8
cdr3_aa: CASSLSGGKNIQYF

j_call: TRBJ1-6
v_call: TRBV6-5
cdr3_aa: CASSPGGSPLHF

j_call: TRBJ2-5
v_call: TRBV28
cdr3_aa: CASSLVRVAKVTQYF

j_call: TRBJ1-5
v_call: TRBV6-1
cdr3_aa: CASSEMAGGIGQPQHF

j_call: TRBJ2-1
v_call: TRBV3-1/TRBV3-2
cdr3_aa: CASSQFRGGSMDNEQFF

j_call: TRBJ2-4
v_call: TRBV5-1
cdr3_aa: CASSLAAVSTKNIQYF

j_call: TRBJ2-5
v_call: TRBV6-1
cdr3_aa: CASSAGGTTRKTNRETQYF

j_call: TRBJ1-5
v_call: TRBV27
cdr3_aa: CASSFGNQPQHF

j_call: TRBJ2-6
v_call: TRBV27
cdr3_aa: CASGRVSGANVLTF

j_call: TRBJ1-2
v_call: TRBV3-1/TRBV3-2
cdr3_aa: CASSPTGTGYGYTF

j_call: TRBJ1-6
v_call: TRBV9
cdr3_aa: CASSAGQGSTNSPLHF

j_call: TRBJ2-3
v_call: TRBV7-9
cdr3_aa: CASSLASGGDTDTQYF

j_call: TRBJ1-4
v_call: TRBV28
cdr3_aa: CASSRPGTGGSEKLFF

j_call: TRBJ1-2
v_call: TRBV7-6
cdr3_aa: CASSASGTGGLYGYTF

j_call: TRBJ1-4
v_call: TRBV5-1
cdr3_aa: CASMGKKDEKLFF

j_call: TRBJ1-3
v_call: TRBV6-6
cdr3_aa: CASSPDSSGNTIYF

j_call: TRBJ1-1
v_call: TRBV28
cdr3_aa: CASSKRGGDWVTEAFF

j_call: TRBJ2-2
v_call: TRBV5-1
cdr3_aa: CASSLLSQANTGELFF

j_call: TRBJ1-5
v_call: TRBV7-2
cdr3_aa: CASSLALLEPQHF

j_call: TRBJ2-5
v_call: TRBV13
cdr3_aa: CASSLGVPGLKTQYF

j_call: TRBJ1-4
v_call: TRBV7-6
cdr3_aa: CASSSTGGTNEKLFF

j_call: TRBJ2-1
v_call: TRBV3-1/TRBV3-2
cdr3_aa: CASSQEGGAIPGEQFF

j_call: TRBJ2-6
v_call: TRBV28
cdr3_aa: CASSSFGGPGANVLTF

j_call: TRBJ2-1
v_call: TRBV5-1
cdr3_aa: CASSSELAGVLSSYNEQFF

j_call: TRBJ2-6
v_call: TRBV5-4
cdr3_aa: CASSPGPQFTRANVLTF

j_call: TRBJ1-3
v_call: TRBV2
cdr3_aa: CASSERQVESISSGNTIYF

j_call: TRBJ1-2
v_call: TRBV7-2
cdr3_aa: CASSLERQRGGYTF

j_call: TRBJ2-1
v_call: TRBV7-6
cdr3_aa: CASSPYQTGGNEQFF

j_call: TRBJ2-2
v_call: TRBV2
cdr3_aa: CASNRVHTGELFF

j_call: TRBJ1-3
v_call: TRBV5-1
cdr3_aa: CASSNSEAGNTIYF

j_call: TRBJ2-3
v_call: TRBV6-5
cdr3_aa: CASILAGHSTDTQYF

j_call: TRBJ2-2
v_call: TRBV28
cdr3_aa: CASSSPGGAQATGELFF

j_call: TRBJ1-5
v_call: TRBV6-1
cdr3_aa: CASSEEGLSNQPQHF

j_call: TRBJ2-1
v_call: TRBV11-1
cdr3_aa: CASSHGGGEQFF

j_call: TRBJ2-6
v_call: TRBV24-1
cdr3_aa: CATSPGHALSGANVLTF

j_call: TRBJ1-4
v_call: TRBV9
cdr3_aa: CASSSGQGNEKLFF

j_call: TRBJ2-7
v_call: TRBV19
cdr3_aa: CASSITGLAINEQYF

j_call: TRBJ2-5
v_call: TRBV9
cdr3_aa: CASSATGGEETQYF

j_call: TRBJ1-4
v_call: TRBV7-9
cdr3_aa: CASSYDGGFQEGLGEKLFF

j_call: TRBJ2-1
v_call: TRBV11-2
cdr3_aa: CASSFRGGPYNEQFF

j_call: TRBJ2-1
v_call: TRBV28
cdr3_aa: CASSLPGASYEQFF

j_call: TRBJ1-5
v_call: TRBV19
cdr3_aa: CASTRAHVDVNQPQHF

j_call: TRBJ1-1
v_call: TRBV18
cdr3_aa: CASSPGTPQGAFF

j_call: TRBJ2-5
v_call: TRBV7-6
cdr3_aa: CASSATTSGSTETQYF

j_call: TRBJ1-2
v_call: TRBV6-5
cdr3_aa: CASRQTGDYGYTF

j_call: TRBJ1-4
v_call: TRBV2
cdr3_aa: CASRMTVNEKLFF

j_call: TRBJ1-2
v_call: TRBV6-5
cdr3_aa: CASSPGTATYGYTF

j_call: TRBJ2-1
v_call: TRBV11-3
cdr3_aa: CASSLAGVSYNEQFF

j_call: TRBJ2-7
v_call: TRBV13
cdr3_aa: CASSLGRQYEQYF

j_call: TRBJ1-1
v_call: TRBV18
cdr3_aa: CASSHAGTAMNTEAFF

j_call: TRBJ1-3
v_call: TRBV11-2
cdr3_aa: CASSQSNSGNTIYF

j_call: TRBJ2-1
v_call: TRBV6-1
cdr3_aa: CASSETGYNEQFF

j_call: TRBJ1-2
v_call: TRBV5-6
cdr3_aa: CASSLVTSYGYTF

j_call: TRBJ2-1
v_call: TRBV24-1
cdr3_aa: CATSEGGQGSFNEQFF